Following are 32 T cell receptor beta chains from one sample sequenced in a study of response to subunit inactivated influenza vaccine (dated by TCRdb to the late 2010s). The library was prepared using RT-PCR. Instrument used: Illumina HiSeq 2500. TCRdb reworked the public reads: Q25 trimming with fastp, MiXCR clone assembly, productive beta chains retained. Rows merge per CDR3 protein into single entries with the most common DNA and genes. Within this sample are about 540,000 distinct CDR3 sequences, with roughly 23% of them counted one time only. The ten largest clones represent 2.5% to 3.5% of the sample. This same sample was also taken into another study, of T cells expressing NK-cell markers. As the second publication notes: 5'RACE template switching, by which a universal primer site and unique molecular identifiers were added, was used to make TCR beta cDNA libraries.

Source: CD4+ T cells sorted from PBMCs, taken roughly 12 days after vaccination. These receptors originate from a man between 50 and 59 years old who received an inactivated influenza vaccine. Donor details come from another sample of the same person, matched by shared clones.

Points on this clonotype: One end of the junction fails to match germline, which may point to a read error. The CDR3: CRARSLAGGGRLNEQFF. Written as DNA, the CDR3 is TGCAGAGCTAGAAGTCTAGCGGGGGGGGGAAGACTAAATGAGCAGTTCTTC. The chain carries TRBV20-1 and TRBJ2-1; 12 nucleotides line up with TRBD2. Germline V CDR1 and CDR2: DFQATT, SNEGSKA (reference sequence). The CDR3 consists of 17 residues.

The chain is built from TRBV29-1 and TRBJ2-7; TRBD1 agrees at 11 bases. Germline V gives CDR1 SQVTM, CDR2 ANQGSEA. This CDR3 region has 13 residues. Losses at the gene ends were 2 bases for V and 6 bases for J; bases not matched to a gene: 3. CDR3 region: CSVEMDRGLEQYF. The CDR3 nucleotides read TGCAGCGTTGAAATGGACAGGGGGCTCGAGCAGTACTTC.

This clonotype was seen a handful of times. CDR3 amino acids: CASTHPLVYNEQFF. The CDR3, as DNA: TGTGCCAGCACCCACCCCCTAGTGTACAATGAGCAGTTCTTC. This chain links TRBV11-2 with TRBJ2-1; D is uncertain. This CDR3 contains 14 residues. Germline CDR1 is SGHAT and CDR2 is FQNNGV. Trimming left V 7 bases short and J 4 bases short, with 14 bases between.

This clonotype was found a few times. The chain couples TRBV7-2 to TRBJ2-7; no definite D call. Trimming took 2 bases from V and 3 from J, leaving 8 bases between them. CDR1 is SGHTA, CDR2 FQGNSA, per germline. CDR3 size: 13 residues. CDR3 bases: TGTGCCAGCAGCTTATGGCGCGGCTACGAGCAGTACTTC. Protein product: CASSLWRGYEQYF.

This clonotype has more than one count but fewer than ten. The chain recombines TRBV3-1 with TRBJ2-5, with TRBD1 matching over 8 bases. Per the germline V gene, CDR1 is LGHDT and CDR2 is YNNKEL (reference sequence). The length of the CDR3 is 14 residues. With 3 bases clipped from V and 2 bases from J, the junction kept 2 bases outside the gene matches. CDR3 loop: CASSHRGLQETQYF. DNA of the CDR3: TGTGCCAGCAGCCACAGGGGGCTGCAAGAGACCCAGTACTTC.

This clonotype was recorded many times. The chain links TRBV9 to TRBJ2-5, with 8 positions matching TRBD2. The V gene end was trimmed by 2 bases and the J gene end by 4 bases; junction bases not matched to a gene: 10. This CDR3 is built from 16 residues. From germline, CDR1 is SGDLS and CDR2 YYNGEE. The CDR3 here is CASSVNAGLVTETQYF. DNA of the CDR3: TGTGCCAGCAGCGTGAACGCGGGACTAGTGACAGAGACCCAGTACTTC.

The chain is built from TRBV2 and TRBJ2-1; D is unclear. V was trimmed by 2 bases and J by 0 bases, leaving 11 bases between them. The length of the CDR3 is 16 residues. Germline CDR1 reads SNHLY; CDR2 reads FYNNEI. The CDR3 DNA follows: TGTGCCAGCAGTGAACGGTGGCGGAGCTCCTACAATGAGCAGTTCTTC. This codes for CASSERWRSSYNEQFF.

This clonotype occurred a few times. The rearrangement uses TRBV6-2 or TRBV6-3 and TRBJ1-5; 11 nucleotides match TRBD1. This CDR3 region has 13 residues. Per germline, CDR1 MNHEY and CDR2 SVGEGT. Unmatched junction bases numbered 2, after V lost 7 bases and J lost 6 bases. The CDR3 DNA sequence: TGTGCCAGCAAGGACAGGGGGCTTCAGCCCCAGCATTTT. Amino acid sequence: CASKDRGLQPQHF.

This clonotype has only a few counts. The CDR3 loop is CASSLTSTYEQYF. For the CDR3, the DNA is TGTGCCAGCAGTTTAACGTCGACCTACGAGCAGTACTTC. The rearrangement links TRBV27 to TRBJ2-7, with unresolved D. From germline, CDR1 is MNHEY and CDR2 SMNVEV (reference sequence). The CDR3 has 13 amino acids. Trimming shortened V by 2 bases and J by 2 bases, and 7 bases separated the two germline ends.

This clonotype has more than one count but fewer than ten. This chain links TRBV29-1 with TRBJ2-2; D remains unclear. This CDR3 contains 14 residues. CDR1 and CDR2 from the germline V gene are SQVTM and ANQGSEA. The germline V and J ends were trimmed by 6 bases and 7 bases, with 18 bases remaining between them. The CDR3 sequence: CSVGSRRLGGELFF. The CDR3 DNA follows: TGCAGCGTGGGGTCTAGGCGTCTAGGCGGGGAGCTGTTTTTT.

The chain links TRBV29-1 to TRBJ2-1, with D possibly TRBD2 on 6 matching bases. CDR3 length: 13 residues. Trimming shortened V by 3 bases and J by 12 bases, and 18 bases separated the two germline ends. Germline-derived CDR1 and CDR2 are SQVTM and ANQGSEA. CDR3 loop: CSVEETSRGMQFF. CDR3 coding DNA: TGCAGCGTTGAGGAAACTAGCCGGGGTATGCAGTTCTTC.

The rearrangement joins TRBV12-3 or TRBV12-4 to TRBJ2-2; D may be TRBD2 (7 bases). This CDR3 spans 16 amino acids. V was cut by 5 bases and J by 4 bases, with 17 bases left in between. In nucleotides, the CDR3 is TGTGCCAGCAGTAGGGCCGGGGGGCGCAGCACCGGGGAGCTGTTTTTT. Amino acids: CASSRAGGRSTGELFF.

The chain is built from TRBV5-1 and TRBJ2-1; TRBD2 might be the D (5 bases). The V end lost 3 bases, the J end lost 4 bases, and 14 bases lay between the germline ends. The CDR3 consists of 15 residues. In germline, CDR1 is SGHRS, CDR2 YFSETQ. CDR3 nucleotide sequence: TGCGCCAGCAGCTGGAGCGTAGCGCAATACAATGAGCAGTTCTTC. It specifies CASSWSVAQYNEQFF. The full variable domain, completed using reference TRBV5-1 and TRBJ2-1, is KAGVTQTPRYLIKTRGQQVTLSCSPISGHRSVSWYQQTPGQGLQFLFEYFSETQRNKGNFPGRFSGRQFSNSRSEMNVSTLELGDSALYLCASSWSVAQYNEQFFGPGTRLTVL.

This chain links TRBV10-2 with TRBJ2-4, with a possible D match to TRBD1 (6 bases). Germline CDR1 WSHSY, CDR2 SAAADI. This CDR3 is 17 amino acids long. The V end lost 5 bases, the J end lost 0 bases, and 17 bases lay between the germline ends. The CDR3 DNA is TGCGCCAGCAGTCGGCAAGGGGCAGGGGTAGCCAAAAACATTCAGTACTTC. Translation: CASSRQGAGVAKNIQYF.

This clonotype was observed a few times. V gene TRBV7-8 combines with J gene TRBJ2-1; D is uncertain. Germline V CDR1 and CDR2: SGHVS, FQNEAQ. This CDR3 region has 17 residues. Deletions cut 2 bases from V and 9 bases from J, with 23 bases between. Here the CDR3 reads CASSLYPGPRFPSEQFF. The CDR3 DNA sequence: TGTGCCAGCAGCTTATATCCGGGCCCTCGGTTTCCAAGTGAGCAGTTCTTC. The whole variable domain, filled in from reference TRBV7-8 and TRBJ2-1, reads GAGVSQSPRYKVAKRGQDVALRCDPISGHVSLFWYQQALGQGPEFLTYFQNEAQLDKSGLPSDRFFAERPEGSVSTLKIQRTQQEDSAVYLCASSLYPGPRFPSEQFFGPGTRLTVL.

This clonotype was counted many times. The rearrangement uses TRBV12-3 or TRBV12-4 and TRBJ1-2; TRBD1 aligns across 8 bases. CDR3 size: 14 residues. J was trimmed by 4 bases and V by 2 bases; bases with no gene match: 3. The CDR3 loop is CASSLTGTGYGYTF. CDR3 coding DNA: TGTGCCAGCAGTTTAACTGGGACAGGCTATGGCTACACCTTC.

The sample holds a few counts of this clonotype. This chain uses TRBV24-1 with TRBJ2-7; TRBD1 matches 7 bases. The ends lost 6 bases at V and 4 bases at J; junction bases unmatched: 8. This CDR3 comprises 14 residues. Looked up from germline, CDR1 is KGHDR and CDR2 is SFDVKD. The CDR3 loop is CATSSGTDRYEQYF. In DNA form, the CDR3 reads TGTGCCACCAGTTCCGGGACAGACCGTTACGAGCAGTACTTC.

This clonotype has only a few counts. This chain uses TRBV3-1 with TRBJ1-2; D is unresolved. V shed 0 bases and J shed 3 bases, with 11 bases lying between them. The length of the CDR3 is 15 residues. Germline loops: CDR1 LGHDT, CDR2 YNNKEL (reference sequence). CDR3 sequence: CASSQEVVGYYGYTF. In DNA, the CDR3 is TGTGCCAGCAGCCAAGAGGTAGTAGGGTACTATGGCTACACCTTC. Based on the CDR3 plus reference TRBV3-1 and TRBJ1-2, the full variable domain is DTAVSQTPKYLVTQMGNDKSIKCEQNLGHDTMYWYKQDSKKFLKIMFSYNNKELIINETVPNRFSPKSPDKAHLNLHINSLELGDSAVYFCASSQEVVGYYGYTFGSGTRLTVV.

The rearrangement links TRBV27 to TRBJ1-6, with TRBD1 as a possible D gene (5 bases). The CDR3 extends over 15 amino acids. CDR1 and CDR2 from the germline V gene are MNHEY and SMNVEV (reference sequence). The V end lost 7 bases, the J end lost 8 bases, and 18 bases lay between the germline ends. CDR3 residues: CASKPGYYVDSPLHF. The CDR3 coding sequence is TGTGCCAGCAAACCAGGGTATTACGTAGATTCACCCCTCCACTTT.

The V and J genes are TRBV4-1 and TRBJ1-3; possibly TRBD1 for D (5 bases). This CDR3 has 17 residues. The V end was cut by 4 bases, the J end by 0 bases, with 16 bases between. CDR1 and CDR2 (germline): MGHRA, YSYEKL. CDR3 sequence (DNA): TGCGCCAGCAGCCCAGGGTTCGAATTTCCCTCTGGAAACACCATATATTTT. Translated: CASSPGFEFPSGNTIYF.

This clonotype was picked up one time. J is TRBJ2-3 and V is TRBV18, with TRBD2 matching 11 bases. There are 19 residues in the CDR3. Germline V gives CDR1 KGHSH, CDR2 LQKENI. After removal of 6 bases from V and 0 bases from J, the junction contained 14 bases not matched to a gene. In nucleotides, the CDR3 is TGTGCCAGCTCGAGTACTAGCGGGAGTTCTCGCCGGAGCACAGATACGCAGTATTTT. This translates into CASSSTSGSSRRSTDTQYF.

This chain links TRBV5-4 with TRBJ2-1; 8 bases line up with TRBD2. This CDR3 is 17 amino acids long. Germline V gene sequence: CDR1 SGHNT, CDR2 YYREEE (reference sequence). V dropped 0 bases and J dropped 7; count of bases not matched to a gene: 12. The CDR3: CASSLGGRAGVGNEQFF. In nucleotides, the CDR3 is TGTGCCAGCAGCTTGGGAGGGCGAGCGGGAGTGGGAAATGAGCAGTTCTTC.

This clonotype was counted a few times. The CDR3 is CASSQDRQGDRRETQYF. The DNA of the CDR3 is TGTGCCAGCAGCCAAGATCGACAGGGGGACCGGCGAGAGACCCAGTACTTC. The V and J genes are TRBV3-1 and TRBJ2-5, with 9 bases identical to TRBD1. Looked up from germline, CDR1 is LGHDT and CDR2 is YNNKEL (reference sequence). The CDR3 loop spans 17 amino acids. V dropped 0 bases and J dropped 4; count of bases not matched to a gene: 9.

A few counts support this clonotype. The CDR3 reads CASSAQTFSNTEAFF. In nucleotides, the CDR3 is TGTGCCAGCAGCGCCCAGACCTTTTCGAACACTGAAGCTTTCTTT. J is TRBJ1-1 and V is TRBV3-1; no firm D call. Germline assignment: CDR1 LGHDT and CDR2 YNNKEL (reference sequence). Trimming pared 5 bases from V and 1 base from J, leaving 14 bases between. The CDR3 extends over 15 amino acids. Filled out from reference TRBV3-1 and TRBJ1-1, the complete variable domain reads DTAVSQTPKYLVTQMGNDKSIKCEQNLGHDTMYWYKQDSKKFLKIMFSYNNKELIINETVPNRFSPKSPDKAHLNLHINSLELGDSAVYFCASSAQTFSNTEAFFGQGTRLTVV.

This clonotype was recorded at least ten times. This chain uses TRBV28 with TRBJ2-2; no clear D. Trimming shortened V by 1 base and J by 1 base, and 10 bases separated the two germline ends. The germline CDR1 and CDR2 sequences are MDHEN and SYDVKM. This CDR3 spans 16 amino acids. The CDR3 loop is CASSLLRPGNTGELFF. The CDR3 coding sequence is TGTGCCAGCAGTTTATTAAGGCCAGGGAACACCGGGGAGCTGTTTTTT.

This clonotype came up a few times. The chain recombines TRBV7-2 with TRBJ2-7; no firm D call. The CDR3 contains 15 residues. The germline CDR1 and CDR2 sequences are SGHTA and FQGNSA. With 0 bases removed from V and 2 bases from J, the gap between germline ends came to 11 bases. CDR3 in amino acids: CASSLAASQPYEQYF. The CDR3 DNA follows: TGTGCCAGCAGCTTAGCAGCTAGTCAGCCCTACGAGCAGTACTTC.

This clonotype has ten or more counts. CDR3 sequence: CSVVVSPNTGELFF. DNA of the CDR3: TGCAGCGTTGTGGTGAGCCCGAACACCGGGGAGCTGTTTTTT. The J gene is TRBJ2-2, the V gene TRBV29-1; D unclear. There are 14 residues in the CDR3. The V end was cut by 4 bases, the J end by 0 bases, with 9 bases between. Looked up from germline, CDR1 is SQVTM and CDR2 is ANQGSEA.

As concerns this clonotype: Compared with germline, one end of the junction differs, possibly owing to a read error. The V gene is TRBV9, the J gene TRBJ2-7; D may correspond to TRBD1 or TRBD2 (5 bases each). Germline assignment: CDR1 SGDLS and CDR2 YYNGEE. The CDR3 is made up of 13 amino acids. The CDR3 DNA sequence: TGTGCCAGCAGCGCCGAGAGGGGTACCGAGAAGTACTTC. Translating it yields CASSAERGTEKYF.

This clonotype was detected a few times. The gene calls are TRBV6-2 or TRBV6-3 and TRBJ2-6; possibly TRBD2 for D (5 bases). The CDR3 is 17 amino acids. Trimming stripped 2 bases from V and 8 bases from J, with 19 bases between. Germline assignment: CDR1 MNHEY and CDR2 SVGEGT. The CDR3 DNA follows: TGTGCCAGCAGTTACCCCCACCCCGGAGGACGTTCCAACGTCCTGACTTTC. Its protein is CASSYPHPGGRSNVLTF.

This rearrangement joins TRBV6-1 to TRBJ1-3; D gene ambiguous. The V end lost 0 bases, the J end lost 4 bases, and 7 bases lay between the germline ends. The CDR3 runs 14 residues. Per germline, CDR1 MNHNS and CDR2 SASEGT. CDR3 loop: CASSEALIGNTIYF. As DNA, the CDR3 is TGTGCCAGCAGTGAAGCGTTAATCGGAAACACCATATATTTT.

This clonotype was recorded a few times. The chain links TRBV11-2 to TRBJ2-1, with D hard to call. This CDR3 is 13 amino acids long. V shed 6 bases and J shed 7 bases, with 13 bases lying between them. CDR1 SGHAT and CDR2 FQNNGV come from the germline V gene. CDR3 amino acids: CASSILRKNEQFF. The CDR3 region has the DNA TGTGCCAGCAGTATATTGAGGAAAAATGAGCAGTTCTTC.

In this sample, this clonotype turned up many times. This chain links TRBV19 with TRBJ2-1, with 7 bases fitting TRBD1. This CDR3 comprises 15 residues. J gave up 2 bases and V 6 bases, and 7 bases lay outside the gene matches. Germline V gene data show CDR1 as LNHDA and CDR2 as SQIVND (reference sequence). In DNA form, the CDR3 reads TGTGCCAGTAGGAAGTCCGGGACAGCCTACAATGAGCAGTTCTTC. This codes for CASRKSGTAYNEQFF.